These 29 T cell receptor beta chains were all obtained from the same sample, sequenced in a study of beta chain features in type 1 diabetes (dated by TCRdb to 2016 to 2019). The full study reports these points: In all four CD4+ subsets, TCRB CDR3 length was moderately but significantly shorter in type 1 diabetes patients.

Library method: the immunoSEQ multiplex PCR assay. The entire isolated RNA was reverse transcribed using the High Capacity cDNA Reverse Transcription Kit, and thus expressed TCRB transcripts were sequenced. The immuneACCESS repertoire file appears here via TCRdb, limited to in-frame rearrangements. These files lack a portion of the clones; in checked studies, under half of the deficit traces to unresolved V genes, and the cause of the others is not known. The sample profile shows about 23,000 clones; 69% of them were found once. The ten largest clonotypes hold less than 5.5% of the sample. These receptors' targets are unknown. Sequenced material: Tregs from blood. The intended sense of this specimen's cell subset or site label: regulatory CD4+ T cells. The receptors shown here come from a man younger than 30 with type 1 diabetes.

V is TRBV5-1 and J is TRBJ2-7; weak D call: TRBD2 (6 bases). Germline CDR1 SGHRS, CDR2 YFSETQ. The CDR3 is 14 residues long. V was pared by 2 bases and J by 0 bases, with 9 bases between. CDR3 in DNA: TGCGCCAGCAGCTTAGGCGGGACCTCCTACGAGCAGTACTTC. It is translated as CASSLGGTSYEQYF.

This chain uses TRBV5-1 with TRBJ2-3; D is unclear. The CDR3 runs 13 residues. Germline V gene lookup returns CDR1 SGHRS and CDR2 YFSETQ. Trimming took off 3 bases at V and 0 bases at J, with 5 bases between the two ends. CDR3 sequence: CASSSESTDTQYF. CDR3 nucleotide sequence: TGCGCCAGCAGCTCAGAAAGCACAGATACGCAGTATTTT. Looking up the rest from reference TRBV5-1 and TRBJ2-3 gives the full variable domain: KAGVTQTPRYLIKTRGQQVTLSCSPISGHRSVSWYQQTPGQGLQFLFEYFSETQRNKGNFPGRFSGRQFSNSRSEMNVSTLELGDSALYLCASSSESTDTQYFGPGTRLTVL.

V usage is TRBV18 and J usage is TRBJ2-7; 12 bases map to TRBD1. Trimming at V came to 3 bases and at J to 2 bases, leaving 8 bases not matched to a gene. CDR3 length: 17 residues. Germline lookup yields CDR1 KGHSH and CDR2 LQKENI. This chain's CDR3 is CASSPGPGQGAAYEQYF. CDR3 coding DNA: TGTGCCAGCTCACCCGGGCCGGGACAGGGGGCGGCCTACGAGCAGTACTTC. The entire variable domain, with the rest obtained from reference TRBV18 and TRBJ2-7, is as follows: NAGVMQNPRHLVRRRGQEARLRCSPMKGHSHVYWYRQLPEEGLKFMVYLQKENIIDESGMPKERFSAEFPKEGPSILRIQQVVRGDSAAYFCASSPGPGQGAAYEQYFGPGTRLTVT.

The chain uses TRBV19 and TRBJ1-5; TRBD1 matches at 10 bases. Germline V gives CDR1 LNHDA, CDR2 SQIVND (reference sequence). The trim removed 7 bases at V and 10 bases at J, leaving 7 bases unmatched. The CDR3 consists of 13 residues. CDR3 sequence reads: CASTKGQGQPQHF. The CDR3 nucleotides read TGTGCCAGTACCAAGGGACAGGGGCAACCCCAGCATTTT.

The V call is TRBV10-3, the J call TRBJ2-5; 9 bases line up with TRBD1. The CDR3 loop spans 15 amino acids. With V trimmed by 6 bases and J by 5 bases, 10 bases remained unmatched. CDR1 is ENHRY and CDR2 is SYGVKD in the germline V gene. CDR3 in amino acids: CAISPQGAHEETQYF. The CDR3 bases are TGTGCCATCAGCCCACAGGGGGCGCACGAGGAGACCCAGTACTTC.

The chain uses TRBV18 and TRBJ2-5; the match to TRBD2 covers 7 bases. The assigned J gene may be wrong: the sequence end matches TRBJ2-7 better. Germline V gives CDR1 KGHSH, CDR2 LQKENI. CDR3 length: 17 amino acids. The CDR3 nucleotides are TGTGCCAGCTCACCATACGGGGGGACTCTCTCTCTATACGAGCAGTACTTC. It encodes CASSPYGGTLSLYEQYF.

CDR3 DNA sequence: TGTGCCAGCAGCTTTGCGGGAGGGATCGAGCAGTACTTC. Protein sequence: CASSFAGGIEQYF. This chain links TRBV7-2 with TRBJ2-7, with 9 bases identical to TRBD2. This CDR3 has 13 residues. The trim removed 3 bases at V and 6 bases at J, leaving 3 bases unmatched. Per the germline V gene, CDR1 is SGHTA and CDR2 is FQGNSA.

The V and J genes are TRBV25-1 and TRBJ2-5, with TRBD1 matching 7 bases. CDR3 length: 14 residues. The V gene's germline CDR1 is MGHDK and CDR2 SYGVNS. J gave up 1 base and V 4 bases, and 3 bases lay outside the gene matches. CDR3 protein: CASSVRTGQETQYF. The CDR3 nucleotides are TGTGCCAGCAGTGTTAGGACAGGCCAAGAGACCCAGTACTTC.

V gene TRBV6-1 combines with J gene TRBJ2-3; 7 bases are a match to TRBD1. This CDR3 spans 14 amino acids. Germline V lookup: CDR1 MNHNS, CDR2 SASEGT. The trim removed 6 bases at V and 3 bases at J, leaving 6 bases unmatched. The CDR3 protein is CASRTGFRTDTQYF. CDR3 in DNA: TGTGCCAGCAGGACAGGGTTTCGGACAGATACGCAGTATTTT.

V and J are TRBV27 and TRBJ1-1; 7 bases align to TRBD1. The V segment lost 5 bases and the J segment 0 bases; nucleotides outside the gene matches: 6. Germline assignment: CDR1 MNHEY and CDR2 SMNVEV (reference sequence). The CDR3 is 15 residues long. As DNA, the CDR3 is TGTGCCAGCAGTCTCAGACAGGGATTGAACACTGAAGCTTTCTTT. Translation: CASSLRQGLNTEAFF.

The chain recombines TRBV10-3 with TRBJ2-7; D may be TRBD2 (5 bases). Germline V lookup: CDR1 ENHRY, CDR2 SYGVKD. The CDR3 has 13 amino acids. The V end lost 9 bases, the J end lost 3 bases, and 15 bases lay between the germline ends. The DNA for the CDR3 is TGTGCCATAGGGCAGGCCGGGATCTACGAGCAGTACTTC. Residues: CAIGQAGIYEQYF.

In its sample, this clone was seen a few times. The rearrangement joins TRBV6-1 to TRBJ2-1; D possibly corresponds to TRBD2 (5 bases). This CDR3 contains 14 residues. The germline gives CDR1 MNHNS, CDR2 SASEGT. Trimming cost V 2 bases and J 6 bases, with 11 bases left between them. The DNA for the CDR3 is TGTGCCAGCAGTGAAAGGACTGGCCCCAATGAGCAGTTCTTC. This encodes CASSERTGPNEQFF.

CDR3: CASSERPGRSSTQYF. The CDR3 region has the DNA TGCGCCAGCAGTGAGCGGCCGGGAAGAAGTTCGACCCAGTACTTC. This chain connects TRBV10-2 to TRBJ2-5; maybe TRBD2 (5 bases). V shed 2 bases and J shed 7 bases, with 17 bases lying between them. Per germline, CDR1 WSHSY and CDR2 SAAADI. The CDR3 covers 15 residues.

This clone was counted between two and nine times. The V call is TRBV7-9, the J call TRBJ1-3; 8 bases map to TRBD1. CDR3 length equals 18 residues. With 3 bases clipped from V and 2 bases from J, the junction kept 12 bases outside the gene matches. Germline lookup yields CDR1 SEHNR and CDR2 FQNEAQ (reference sequence). The CDR3 DNA sequence: TGTGCCAGCAGCTTTGGGACAGGTAACCTTCCTACTGGAAACACCATATATTTT. Its translation is CASSFGTGNLPTGNTIYF. The complete variable domain, with remaining parts taken from reference TRBV7-9 and TRBJ1-3, reads DTGVSQNPRHKITKRGQNVTFRCDPISEHNRLYWYRQTLGQGPEFLTYFQNEAQLEKSRLLSDRFSAERPKGSFSTLEIQRTEQGDSAMYLCASSFGTGNLPTGNTIYFGEGSWLTVV.

V usage is TRBV7-2 and J usage is TRBJ1-1; 8 bases align to TRBD1. Germline CDR1 is SGHTA and CDR2 is FQGNSA. The CDR3 is made up of 16 amino acids. Losses at the gene ends were 2 bases for V and 4 bases for J; bases not matched to a gene: 9. CDR3 in amino acids: CASSLRAGGAGTEAFF. The CDR3 nucleotides are TGTGCCAGCAGCTTAAGGGCAGGGGGCGCAGGCACTGAAGCTTTCTTT. Based on the CDR3 plus reference TRBV7-2 and TRBJ1-1, the full variable domain is GAGVSQSPSNKVTEKGKDVELRCDPISGHTALYWYRQSLGQGLEFLIYFQGNSAPDKSGLPSDRFSAERTGGSVSTLTIQRTQQEDSAVYLCASSLRAGGAGTEAFFGQGTRLTVV.

The chain couples TRBV6-5 to TRBJ1-1; D not resolved. The CDR3 is 13 residues long. The ends were cut back, 7 bases at V and 0 bases at J, with 9 bases in the middle. From germline, CDR1 is MNHEY and CDR2 SVGAGI. The CDR3 is CASKRTMNTEAFF. As DNA, the CDR3 is TGTGCCAGCAAACGGACTATGAACACTGAAGCTTTCTTT.

The genes are TRBV7-2 and TRBJ1-2; a possible D gene is TRBD1 (5 bases). Per the germline V gene, CDR1 is SGHTA and CDR2 is FQGNSA. The CDR3 has 14 amino acids. With 5 bases removed from V and 4 bases from J, the gap between germline ends came to 14 bases. The CDR3 bases are TGTGCCAGCAGCCCCCCACATAGGGGCTATGGCTACACCTTC. Encoded protein: CASSPPHRGYGYTF.

The chain has TRBV2 and TRBJ1-2; D remains unclear. The CDR3 is 13 residues long. Germline-derived CDR1 and CDR2 are SNHLY and FYNNEI. Trimming pared 4 bases from V and 2 bases from J, leaving 8 bases between. The CDR3 region has the DNA TGTGCCAGCAGTGTTAACAGAAACTATGGCTACACCTTC. This sequence encodes CASSVNRNYGYTF.

This clone came up once. The chain combines TRBV29-1 with TRBJ2-3; a weak D match, TRBD1 (6 bases). V was clipped by 4 bases and J by 2 bases, with 10 bases between them. Looked up from germline, CDR1 is SQVTM and CDR2 is ANQGSEA. CDR3 size: 13 residues. DNA for the CDR3: TGCAGCGTTGTGACAGGACACACAGATACGCAGTATTTT. It translates to CSVVTGHTDTQYF.

V and J are TRBV7-8 and TRBJ2-3; 10 bases fit TRBD1. The germline CDR1 and CDR2 sequences are SGHVS and FQNEAQ. Losses at the gene ends were 4 bases for V and 1 base for J; bases not matched to a gene: 8. The CDR3 runs 17 residues. The CDR3 sequence: CASSWTGGLEGTDTQYF. CDR3 nucleotides: TGTGCCAGCAGCTGGACAGGGGGGCTAGAGGGCACAGATACGCAGTATTTT.

The gene calls are TRBV18 and TRBJ2-7; D perhaps matches TRBD2 (5 bases). In germline, CDR1 is KGHSH, CDR2 LQKENI. CDR3 length: 14 residues. V lost 6 bases and J 1 base, leaving 13 bases between the germline ends. The CDR3 spells CASSLVEGSYEQYF. CDR3 DNA sequence: TGTGCCAGCTCGCTCGTCGAGGGTTCCTACGAGCAGTACTTC.

The chain recombines TRBV18 with TRBJ2-3, with 12 bases that match TRBD1. The V gene end was trimmed by 3 bases and the J gene end by 6 bases; junction bases not matched to a gene: 4. The CDR3 runs to 15 residues. Germline V CDR1 and CDR2: KGHSH, LQKENI. The CDR3, as DNA: TGTGCCAGCTCACCCCCGGGACAGGGGGCGGATACGCAGTATTTT. This encodes CASSPPGQGADTQYF.

This chain joins TRBV20-1 and TRBJ1-2; D gene uncertain. Trimming pared 6 bases from V and 2 bases from J, leaving 7 bases between. From germline, CDR1 is DFQATT and CDR2 SNEGSKA (reference sequence). The CDR3 is made up of 11 amino acids. The chain's CDR3 is CSAPQNYGYTF. CDR3 in DNA: TGCAGTGCGCCACAAAACTATGGCTACACCTTC.

V is TRBV27 and J is TRBJ2-1; D remains unclear. Trimming took 1 base from V and 1 from J, leaving 8 bases between them. CDR1 is MNHEY, CDR2 SMNVEV, per germline (reference sequence). There are 15 residues in the CDR3. CDR3 loop: CASSLFAQSYNEQFF. CDR3 DNA: TGTGCCAGCAGTTTATTCGCACAGTCCTACAATGAGCAGTTCTTC.

The rearrangement uses TRBV5-6 and TRBJ2-5; the match to TRBD1 covers 7 bases. The J call may be faulty, since TRBJ2-7 better matches the DNA end. CDR3 length equals 15 residues. CDR1 and CDR2 (germline): SGHDT, YYEEEE. The DNA of the CDR3 is TGTGCCAGCAGCTTGGTTGATCGACAGGGCTACGAGCAGTACTTC. Amino acid sequence: CASSLVDRQGYEQYF.

The gene calls are TRBV27 and TRBJ1-4; 7 bases are shared with TRBD1. V dropped 5 bases and J dropped 8; count of bases not matched to a gene: 11. The CDR3 has 15 amino acids. Germline CDR1 is MNHEY and CDR2 is SMNVEV (reference sequence). Written as DNA, the CDR3 is TGTGCCAGCAGTCCTACGACAGGGCTTTTAGAAAAACTGTTTTTT. It yields the protein CASSPTTGLLEKLFF.

The genes are TRBV10-2 and TRBJ2-5; 12 positions match TRBD2. J gave up 5 bases and V 7 bases, and 8 bases lay outside the gene matches. The germline V gene encodes CDR1 WSHSY and CDR2 SAAADI. This CDR3 spans 15 amino acids. CDR3 residues: CASTPSGRVSETQYF. The CDR3 coding sequence is TGCGCCAGCACTCCTAGCGGGAGGGTTTCTGAGACCCAGTACTTC.

The chain joins TRBV19 to TRBJ2-2; a weak D match, TRBD2 (5 bases). CDR3 length: 14 amino acids. Trimming took off 6 bases at V and 5 bases at J, with 13 bases between the two ends. In germline, CDR1 is LNHDA, CDR2 SQIVND (reference sequence). CDR3 sequence: CASRERAWTGELFF. The DNA of the CDR3 is TGTGCCAGTAGGGAGAGGGCATGGACCGGGGAGCTGTTTTTT. The full variable domain, rest sourced from reference TRBV19 and TRBJ2-2, is DGGITQSPKYLFRKEGQNVTLSCEQNLNHDAMYWYRQDPGQGLRLIYYSQIVNDFQKGDIAEGYSVSREKKESFPLTVTSAQKNPTAFYLCASRERAWTGELFFGEGSRLTVL.

The chain recombines TRBV6-1 with TRBJ1-2, with D possibly matching TRBD1 (5 bases). The V and J ends lost 6 bases and 2 bases respectively, with 10 bases between them. The CDR3 sequence is 13 residues long. CDR1 and CDR2 (germline): MNHNS, SASEGT. This CDR3 is CASRRGQNYGYTF. The CDR3 DNA reads TGTGCCAGCAGGCGGGGCCAGAACTATGGCTACACCTTC.